This entry lists 11 T cell receptor beta chains sequenced from one sample in a study of T cell repertoires in ileal Crohn's disease (dated by TCRdb to between 2018 and 2020). The intended sense of this specimen's time point label: neoterminal ileum biopsy at postoperative endoscopy, about 6 months after surgery. Libraries came from the immunoSEQ multiplex PCR assay. Drawn from immuneACCESS, this table holds only the in-frame rearrangements with V and J called that TCRdb kept. Clones are partly lost; checked studies trace under half to an unresolved V gene and leave the rest unexplained. For this sample the table gives around 2,000 clones, of which around 88% were detected only once. The ten largest clones capture approximately 4.3% of the sample. Input material: ileal tissue. These receptors all stem from an adult with Crohn's disease.

V is TRBV6-4 and J is TRBJ2-1, with TRBD1 matching over 11 bases. CDR1 MRHNA and CDR2 SNTAGT come from the germline V gene. This CDR3 contains 14 residues. V lost 2 bases, J lost 6 bases, and 0 bases stayed unmatched. The CDR3 sequence is CASSDGTGGNEQFF. The CDR3 region has the DNA TGTGCCAGCAGTGACGGGACAGGGGGCAATGAGCAGTTCTTC.

The V call is TRBV5-5, the J call TRBJ2-3; 10 nucleotides match TRBD1. Germline values: CDR1 SGHKS, CDR2 YYEKEE (reference sequence). The CDR3 contains 14 residues. J gave up 6 bases and V 0 bases, and 1 base lay outside the gene matches. The CDR3 here is CASSLGQGADTQYF. Here the CDR3 DNA reads TGTGCCAGCAGCTTGGGACAGGGGGCTGATACGCAGTATTTT.

This chain joins TRBV9 and TRBJ2-2, with D possibly matching TRBD2 (7 bases). Germline CDR1 and CDR2: SGDLS and YYNGEE. V was shortened by 3 bases and J by 2 bases, with 11 bases between the two germline ends. This CDR3 is 15 amino acids long. CDR3 bases: TGTGCCAGCAGCGAGGGGGGGACCAACACCGGGGAGCTGTTTTTT. Its protein product is CASSEGGTNTGELFF.

The CDR3 nucleotides are TGTGCCAGCAGTTTCGACAGGGCTTCTAAAGCTTTCTTT. It encodes CASSFDRASKAFF. The chain is built from TRBV27 and TRBJ1-1; 7 bases map to TRBD1. Germline V gene data show CDR1 as MNHEY and CDR2 as SMNVEV (reference sequence). The CDR3 length is 13 residues. V lost 3 bases to trimming and J lost 9 bases; unmatched junction nucleotides: 7.

This clone occurred a few times. The V and J genes are TRBV2 and TRBJ2-4, with TRBD1 matching over 12 bases. The CDR3 spans 16 residues. The germline V gene has CDR1 SNHLY and CDR2 FYNNEI. V lost 5 bases, J lost 8 bases, and 10 bases stayed unmatched. CDR3 loop: CASSLPGQGARDIQYF. CDR3 sequence (DNA): TGTGCCAGCAGTTTACCGGGACAGGGGGCGAGGGACATTCAGTACTTC.

CDR3 protein: CASTETSGYEQYF. The CDR3 bases are TGTGCCAGCACAGAAACTAGCGGCTACGAGCAGTACTTC. This rearrangement joins TRBV28 to TRBJ2-7; 8 nucleotides line up with TRBD2. V was pared by 7 bases and J by 3 bases, with 5 bases of the junction left unmatched. In germline, CDR1 is MDHEN, CDR2 SYDVKM. This CDR3 is built from 13 residues.

This chain uses TRBV11-1 with TRBJ2-2; no clear D gene. The CDR3 is 14 amino acids. Germline lookup yields CDR1 SGHAT and CDR2 FQDESV (reference sequence). V lost 2 bases to trimming and J lost 4 bases, with 8 bases between them. The CDR3 loop is CASSLLSITGELFF. CDR3 in DNA: TGTGCCAGCAGCTTACTTTCTATCACCGGGGAGCTGTTTTTT.

The chain employs TRBV28 and TRBJ1-1; D remains unclear. This CDR3 region has 14 residues. The ends were cut back, 6 bases at V and 2 bases at J, with 13 bases in the middle. CDR1 is MDHEN, CDR2 SYDVKM, per germline. The DNA of the CDR3 is TGTGCCAGCAGCCTTTTTATGTCCAACACTGAAGCTTTCTTT. Amino acid sequence: CASSLFMSNTEAFF.

J is TRBJ2-1 and V is TRBV5-4; weak D call: TRBD2 (6 bases). Germline assignment: CDR1 SGHNT and CDR2 YYREEE (reference sequence). This CDR3 has 16 amino acids. V lost 4 bases to trimming and J lost 2 bases, with 16 bases between them. The DNA for the CDR3 is TGTGCCAGCAGCATTTCTAGCGCGTTCCCCTACAATGAGCAGTTCTTC. Its translation: CASSISSAFPYNEQFF.

This sequence joins TRBV4-3 and TRBJ1-5; D is uncertain. The V end lost 0 bases, the J end lost 2 bases, and 8 bases lay between the germline ends. The CDR3 totals 15 residues. Looked up from germline, CDR1 is LGHNA and CDR2 is YSLEER. The CDR3 protein is CASSQEWGGNQPQHF. DNA of the CDR3: TGCGCCAGCAGCCAAGAATGGGGAGGCAATCAGCCCCAGCATTTT.

The chain recombines TRBV27 with TRBJ1-5, with 8 positions matching TRBD1. Germline-derived CDR1 and CDR2 are MNHEY and SMNVEV (reference sequence). CDR3 size: 15 residues. V was pared by 7 bases and J by 6 bases, with 11 bases of the junction left unmatched. The CDR3 bases are TGTGCCAGCACAAGCAGGGGGCTAATGGGTCAGCCCCAGCATTTT. It is translated as CASTSRGLMGQPQHF.